Listed below are T cell receptor beta chains from one sample, sequenced in a study of T-cell memory formation after mild COVID-19. TCRdb reanalysed the 5' RACE reads using MiXCR and keeps one entry per CDR3 protein. This table holds 350,000 to 450,000 distinct CDR3 sequences, approximately 15% found once. Input material: PBMCs or a T cell subset sorted from them (not recorded which). These receptors were collected from a man between 18 and 35 years old who had mild COVID-19 (a few samples of this study predate the infection). Cell type and time point are not known. The CDR3 runs from the conserved cysteine through the conserved F or W. The D gene is left open where the match is weak. Clone size, where shown, is once, few, many, or a class for clones that have expanded.

13	TRBV5-6	TRBJ2-3	many	-	TGTGCCAGCAGCTTGCTTCCGGCAGATACGCAGTATTTT	CASSLLPADTQYF
20	TRBV4-1	TRBJ2-3	-	TRBD2	TGCGCCAGCAGCCAAGAGATCGGACTAGCGGGGGATTCTAGCACAGATACGCAGTATTTT	CASSQEIGLAGDSSTDTQYF
19	TRBV13	TRBJ1-1	few	-	TGTGCCAGCAGCGGGATCAAGGATCAGGGTCCCCCTCGGGACACTGAAGCTTTCTTT	CASSGIKDQGPPRDTEAFF
14	TRBV5-1	TRBJ1-2	-	TRBD1	TGCGCCAGCAGCACCGGACAGGCCAACTATGGCTACACCTTC	CASSTGQANYGYTF
12	TRBV14	TRBJ2-3	few	-	TGTGCCAGCAGCCAAGGTGGGGGAAGGCAGTATTTT	CASSQGGGRQYF
14	TRBV5-1	TRBJ1-3	few	-	TGCGCCAGCAGCCGGGTTGGGTCCGGAAACACCATATATTTT	CASSRVGSGNTIYF
10	TRBV20-1	TRBJ1-2	-	-	TGCAGTGCTAGTTCCTTAGGCTACACCTTC	CSASSLGYTF
15	TRBV7-7	TRBJ2-5	-	TRBD2	TGTGCCAGCAGCCCCACTAGCGGGGCAGCAGAGACCCAGTACTTC	CASSPTSGAAETQYF
18	TRBV6-6	TRBJ1-1	many	-	TGTGCCAGCAGTTACTCGTTTCCCTATAGGCGGAGATTAACCGAAGCTTTCTTT	CASSYSFPYRRRLTEAFF
17	TRBV4-3	TRBJ1-2	many	TRBD1	TGCGCCAGCAATCGGGTCGTCGGACAGGCGGTTGGGGGTGGCTACACCTTC	CASNRVVGQAVGGGYTF